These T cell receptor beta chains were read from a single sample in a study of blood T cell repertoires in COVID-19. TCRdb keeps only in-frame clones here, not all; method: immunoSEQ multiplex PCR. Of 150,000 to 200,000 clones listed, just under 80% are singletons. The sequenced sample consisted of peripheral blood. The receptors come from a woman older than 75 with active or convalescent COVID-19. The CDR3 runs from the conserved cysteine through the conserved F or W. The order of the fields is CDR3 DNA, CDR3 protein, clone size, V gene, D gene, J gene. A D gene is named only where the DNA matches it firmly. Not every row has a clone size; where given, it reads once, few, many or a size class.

TGTGCCTGGAGTGAGGCCGAGGGCGTCCAGCATTTT	CAWSEAEGVQHF	.	TRBV30	.	TRBJ1-5
TGTGCCAGCTCACCACCCTATGAAGACCGCGGGGATCTAGCTGGAAACACCATATATTTT	CASSPPYEDRGDLAGNTIYF	once	TRBV18	.	TRBJ1-3
TGTGCCAGCAGCTTCACGGGACAGGGGTTTCAGCCCCAGCATTTT	CASSFTGQGFQPQHF	.	TRBV7-8	TRBD1	TRBJ1-5
TGTGCCAGCAGCCAAACGGACAGGGGGCACCCCTACTATGGCTACACCTTC	CASSQTDRGHPYYGYTF	.	TRBV3-1/TRBV3-2	TRBD1	TRBJ1-2
TGTGCCAGCAGCTTAGAGCTTAGCACAGATACGCAGTATTTT	CASSLELSTDTQYF	.	TRBV13	.	TRBJ2-3
TGCGCCAGCAGCTTGGTCATCGGCCAGGGCGGTGGCTACACCTTC	CASSLVIGQGGGYTF	.	TRBV5-1	.	TRBJ1-2
TGTGCCAGCAGCCAAGGTCGAGGCGGGGGGAAATGGGGCGAGCAGTACTTC	CASSQGRGGGKWGEQYF	.	TRBV3-1/TRBV3-2	TRBD2	TRBJ2-7
TGTGCCAGCAGTTACGTAGACACGACCTACGAGCAGTACTTC	CASSYVDTTYEQYF	.	TRBV6-6	.	TRBJ2-7
TGTGCCAGCAGTTTGGAGGGGAGCACTGAAGCTTTCTTT	CASSLEGSTEAFF	.	TRBV12-3/TRBV12-4	.	TRBJ1-1
TGTGCCAGCAGTCCGCTACCCCCCCATGACAGGGGTTTTAACTATGGCTACACCTTC	CASSPLPPHDRGFNYGYTF	.	TRBV27	TRBD1	TRBJ1-2
TGCGCCAGCAGCCAAGACACGGTGGGGCTCTATGGTTCCTACGAGCAGTACTTC	CASSQDTVGLYGSYEQYF	.	TRBV4-1	.	TRBJ2-7
TGCGCCAGCAGCTTGCCGGGCGGGGGTAGCTCCTACGAGCAGTACTTC	CASSLPGGGSSYEQYF	.	TRBV5-1	TRBD2	TRBJ2-7
TGTGCCATCAGTGAGTCGGCAGGGGCGTACACTGAAGCTTTCTTT	CAISESAGAYTEAFF	.	TRBV10-3	.	TRBJ1-1
TGCGCCAGCAGCCAGAGCCGCAATCAGCCCCAGCATTTT	CASSQSRNQPQHF	.	TRBV4-3	.	TRBJ1-5
TGTGCCAGCAGTTTTCCGACAGATCCTAGCACAGATACGCAGTATTTT	CASSFPTDPSTDTQYF	.	TRBV6-2/TRBV6-3	.	TRBJ2-3
TGTGCCAGCATAAGGAACAGAGGAGGAAAACTGTTTTTT	CASIRNRGGKLFF	.	TRBV2	.	TRBJ1-4
TGCGCCAGCAGCTATGAGACGAACACCGGGGAGCTGTTTTTT	CASSYETNTGELFF	.	TRBV5-1	.	TRBJ2-2
TGCGCCAGCAGCTTGAGCGCAGGGTCAGAGACCCAGTACTTC	CASSLSAGSETQYF	.	TRBV5-1	.	TRBJ2-5
TGTGCCAGCAGCGTAGTGGGACTAGCGGGGGGACCTAGCACAGATACGCAGTATTTT	CASSVVGLAGGPSTDTQYF	.	TRBV9	TRBD2	TRBJ2-3
TGTGCCAGCAGGGGGACAGGGGAAGCCGGGGAGCTGTTTTTT	CASRGTGEAGELFF	.	TRBV2	TRBD1	TRBJ2-2
TGTGCCAGTAGTATGGCCCAAGGGGGTGGCTACACCTTC	CASSMAQGGGYTF	.	TRBV19	.	TRBJ1-2
TGTGCCAGCAGCTTTGGCCAGGCCTCTGGGGCCAACGTCCTGACTTTC	CASSFGQASGANVLTF	.	TRBV5-4	.	TRBJ2-6
TGTGCCAGCAGTGAAGCTGGGAGGGGAAACACCATATATTTT	CASSEAGRGNTIYF	few	TRBV6-1	.	TRBJ1-3
TGTGCCAGCAGTTTGGGCAGGTCAAGGGGAAACACCATATATTTT	CASSLGRSRGNTIYF	once	TRBV28	.	TRBJ1-3
TGTGCCAGCAGTTCGTCCTATGGCTACACCTTC	CASSSSYGYTF	.	TRBV6-2/TRBV6-3	.	TRBJ1-2
TGTGCCACCAGTGACCCGAACAGGGGCACAGATACGCAGTATTTT	CATSDPNRGTDTQYF	.	TRBV24-1	.	TRBJ2-3
TGTGCCAGTAGTATGATGGGACAGCTGAACACTGAAGCTTTCTTT	CASSMMGQLNTEAFF	.	TRBV19	TRBD1	TRBJ1-1
TGTGCCAGTAGCCCGCTAGGGAACACTGAAGCTTTCTTT	CASSPLGNTEAFF	.	TRBV19	.	TRBJ1-1
TGTGCCTGGGGGACTGGAGCAGATACGCAGTATTTT	CAWGTGADTQYF	.	TRBV30	.	TRBJ2-3
TGTGCCAGTAGTAGGTGGGCTAGCGGGGGCATAGATACGCAGTATTTT	CASSRWASGGIDTQYF	.	TRBV19	TRBD2	TRBJ2-3
TGCAGTGCCACTAGCACAGATACGCAGTATTTT	CSATSTDTQYF	once	TRBV20-1	.	TRBJ2-3
TGTGCCAGTGCCCCTACCGGGACAGTTGCGTACGAGCAGTACTTC	CASAPTGTVAYEQYF	few	TRBV19	TRBD1	TRBJ2-7
TGTGCCAGCAGTGGGTCCGGGGATCCCCCTGAAGCTTTCTTT	CASSGSGDPPEAFF	.	TRBV2	.	TRBJ1-1
TGTGCCAGCAAAATGGGACAGGCAAGTGGCTACACCTTC	CASKMGQASGYTF	.	TRBV6-5	TRBD1	TRBJ1-2
TGTGCCAGCAGCGGGGGGACTAGCGGGGGAGATACGCAGTATTTT	CASSGGTSGGDTQYF	few	TRBV5-4	TRBD2	TRBJ2-3
TGTGCCAGCAGCTCTACAGGCTCCTACAATGAGCAGTTCTTC	CASSSTGSYNEQFF	.	TRBV11-2	.	TRBJ2-1
TGTGCCAGCAGTTACTATGGACTGACCATGAACACTGAAGCTTTCTTT	CASSYYGLTMNTEAFF	few	TRBV6-5	.	TRBJ1-1
TGTGCCACCAGTGACCCGAGGTTGGCCAGGGGGACTTTCTTT	CATSDPRLARGTFF	once	TRBV24-1	TRBD1	TRBJ1-1
TGCGCCAGCAGCTACGGGATAGGCTACGAGCAGTACTTC	CASSYGIGYEQYF	.	TRBV5-1	.	TRBJ2-7
TGTGCCAGCTCACAGGGACAGCAAGCTGGAAACACCATATATTTT	CASSQGQQAGNTIYF	few	TRBV18	TRBD1	TRBJ1-3
TGTGCCAGCAGTTATGACAGGAGGCGGAATTCACCCCTCCACTTT	CASSYDRRRNSPLHF	.	TRBV6-5	.	TRBJ1-6
TGTGCCAGCCGGTGGCGGCCGGTCCAAGAGACCCAGTACTTC	CASRWRPVQETQYF	.	TRBV2	.	TRBJ2-5
TGTGCCAGCAGCCCCGGGACAGGGGTATACGAGCAGTACTTC	CASSPGTGVYEQYF	.	TRBV7-2	TRBD1	TRBJ2-7
TGTGCCAGTAGATCAGGGTCAATGAACACTGAAGCTTTCTTT	CASRSGSMNTEAFF	.	TRBV19	.	TRBJ1-1
TGCGCCAGCAGCCAAGGGGCAGATTATAATTCACCCCTCCACTTT	CASSQGADYNSPLHF	few	TRBV4-1	.	TRBJ1-6
TGTGCCAGCAGAAAAGCAGGGTATAATTCACCCCTCCACTTT	CASRKAGYNSPLHF	once	TRBV6-5	.	TRBJ1-6
TGTGCCAGCAGCTTGGAAAACAGGGGAGGCGAGCAGTACTTC	CASSLENRGGEQYF	.	TRBV5-4	.	TRBJ2-7
TGTGCCAGCAGTGAACAGGGAACCGGGGAGCTGTTTTTT	CASSEQGTGELFF	.	TRBV12-3/TRBV12-4	.	TRBJ2-2
TGTGCCAGCAGTTTAGATCAGGGGGCCCACTATGGCTACACCTTC	CASSLDQGAHYGYTF	.	TRBV27	TRBD1	TRBJ1-2
TGTGCCAGCAGTTACGGGGGCCCGGAAACCTACGAGCAGTACTTC	CASSYGGPETYEQYF	.	TRBV6-2/TRBV6-3	.	TRBJ2-7
TGTGCCAGCAGCGTAGTAGTGGGCTACACTGAAGCTTTCTTT	CASSVVVGYTEAFF	.	TRBV9	.	TRBJ1-1
TGTGCCAGCAGCTTGGTCGGTCCCGGGGAAGCTTTCTTT	CASSLVGPGEAFF	.	TRBV5-8	.	TRBJ1-1
TGTGCCAGCAGCCGGGACAGTGCATCTCGGACCCAGTACTTC	CASSRDSASRTQYF	.	TRBV6-2/TRBV6-3	TRBD1	TRBJ2-5
TGTGCCTGGATCTCCTCGGGGTTAACTAATGAAAAACTGTTTTTT	CAWISSGLTNEKLFF	.	TRBV30	.	TRBJ1-4